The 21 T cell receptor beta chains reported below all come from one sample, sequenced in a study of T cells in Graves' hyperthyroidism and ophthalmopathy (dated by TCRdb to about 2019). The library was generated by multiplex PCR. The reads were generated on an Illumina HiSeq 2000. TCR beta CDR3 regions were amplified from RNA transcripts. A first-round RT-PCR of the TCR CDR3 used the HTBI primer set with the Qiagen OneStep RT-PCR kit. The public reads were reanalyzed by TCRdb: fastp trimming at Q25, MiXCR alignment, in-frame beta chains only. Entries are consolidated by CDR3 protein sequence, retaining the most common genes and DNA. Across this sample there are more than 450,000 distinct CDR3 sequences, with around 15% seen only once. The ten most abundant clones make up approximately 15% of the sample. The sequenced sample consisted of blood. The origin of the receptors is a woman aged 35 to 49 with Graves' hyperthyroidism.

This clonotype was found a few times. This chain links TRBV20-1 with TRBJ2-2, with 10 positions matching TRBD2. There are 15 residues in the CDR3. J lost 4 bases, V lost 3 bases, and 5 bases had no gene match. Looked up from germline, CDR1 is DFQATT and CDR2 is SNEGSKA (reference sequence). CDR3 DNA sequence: TGCAGTGCTAGGGGGCTAGCGGGAGTCACCGGGGAGCTGTTTTTT. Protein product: CSARGLAGVTGELFF.

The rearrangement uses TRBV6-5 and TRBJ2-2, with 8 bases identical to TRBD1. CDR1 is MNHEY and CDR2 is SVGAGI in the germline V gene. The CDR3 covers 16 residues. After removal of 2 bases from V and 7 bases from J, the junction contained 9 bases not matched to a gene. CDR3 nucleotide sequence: TGTGCCAGCAGTTACGTGGAGACAGGGGTTAACGGGGAGCTGTTTTTT. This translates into CASSYVETGVNGELFF.

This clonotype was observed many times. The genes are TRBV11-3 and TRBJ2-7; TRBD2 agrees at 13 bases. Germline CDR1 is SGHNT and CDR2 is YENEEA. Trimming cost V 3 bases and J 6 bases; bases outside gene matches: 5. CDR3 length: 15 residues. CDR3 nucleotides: TGTGCCAGCAGCTTCGGACTAGCGGGAGCTTCCGAGCAGTACTTC. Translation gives CASSFGLAGASEQYF.

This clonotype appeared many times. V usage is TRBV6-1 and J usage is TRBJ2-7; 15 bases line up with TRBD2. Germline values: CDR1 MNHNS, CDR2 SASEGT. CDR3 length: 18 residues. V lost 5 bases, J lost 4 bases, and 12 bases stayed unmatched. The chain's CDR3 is CASSSRTSGRAFGYEQYF. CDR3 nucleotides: TGTGCCAGCAGTTCCCGGACTAGCGGGAGGGCCTTCGGATACGAGCAGTACTTC.

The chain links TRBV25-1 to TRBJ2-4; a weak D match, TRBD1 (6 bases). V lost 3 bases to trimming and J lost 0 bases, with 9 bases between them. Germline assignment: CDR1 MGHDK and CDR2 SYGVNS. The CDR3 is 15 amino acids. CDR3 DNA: TGTGCCAGCAGTGACCAGGGGTCAGCCAAAAACATTCAGTACTTC. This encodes CASSDQGSAKNIQYF.

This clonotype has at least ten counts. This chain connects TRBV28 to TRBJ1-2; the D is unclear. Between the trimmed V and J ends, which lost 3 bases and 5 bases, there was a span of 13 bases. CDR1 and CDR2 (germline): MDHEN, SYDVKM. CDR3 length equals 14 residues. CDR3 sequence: CASSLRTDSYGYTF. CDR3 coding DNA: TGTGCCAGCAGTTTGCGGACGGATTCATATGGCTACACCTTC.

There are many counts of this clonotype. In DNA form, the CDR3 reads TGTGCCGGAAGGAGGACTAGCGGAGGCACAGATACGCAGTATTTT. Protein product: CAGRRTSGGTDTQYF. The rearrangement links TRBV30 to TRBJ2-3, with 10 positions matching TRBD2. Germline lookup yields CDR1 GTSNPN and CDR2 SVGIG (reference sequence). The CDR3 is 15 amino acids. V lost 8 bases and J lost 1; bases outside the gene matches: 9.

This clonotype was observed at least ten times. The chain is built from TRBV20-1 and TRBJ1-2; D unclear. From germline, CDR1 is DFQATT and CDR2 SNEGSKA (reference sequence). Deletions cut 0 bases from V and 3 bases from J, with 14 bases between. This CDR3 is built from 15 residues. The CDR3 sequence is CSARDSQGFDYGYTF. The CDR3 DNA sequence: TGCAGTGCTAGAGATTCTCAAGGTTTCGACTATGGCTACACCTTC.

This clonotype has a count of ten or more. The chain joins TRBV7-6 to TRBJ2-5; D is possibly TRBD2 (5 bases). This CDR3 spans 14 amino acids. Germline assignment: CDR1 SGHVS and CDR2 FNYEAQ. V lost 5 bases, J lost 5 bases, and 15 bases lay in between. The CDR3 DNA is TGTGCCAGCAGCGTCGGTTCTAGCTGGGAGACCCAGTACTTC. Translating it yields CASSVGSSWETQYF.

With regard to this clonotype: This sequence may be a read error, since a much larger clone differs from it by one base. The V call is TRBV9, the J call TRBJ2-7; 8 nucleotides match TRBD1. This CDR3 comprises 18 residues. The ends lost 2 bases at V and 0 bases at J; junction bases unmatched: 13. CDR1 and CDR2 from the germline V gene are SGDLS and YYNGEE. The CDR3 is CASSVEVAGGISSYEQYF. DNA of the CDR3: TGTGCCAGCAGCGTGGAGGTGGCAGGGGGCATAAGCTCCTACGAGCAGTACTTC.

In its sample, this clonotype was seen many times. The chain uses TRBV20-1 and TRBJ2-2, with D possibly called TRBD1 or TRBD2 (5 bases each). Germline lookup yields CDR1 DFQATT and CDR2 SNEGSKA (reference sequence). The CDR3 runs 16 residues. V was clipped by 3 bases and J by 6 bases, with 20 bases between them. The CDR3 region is CSASVGVVNIAGELFF. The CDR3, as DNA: TGCAGTGCTAGTGTGGGGGTGGTGAACATCGCCGGGGAGCTGTTTTTT.

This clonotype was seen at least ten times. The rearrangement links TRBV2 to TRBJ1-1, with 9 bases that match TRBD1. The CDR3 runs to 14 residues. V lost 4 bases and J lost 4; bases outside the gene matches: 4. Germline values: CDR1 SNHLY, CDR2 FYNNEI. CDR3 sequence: CASSGDRGSTEAFF. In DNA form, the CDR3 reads TGTGCCAGCAGTGGAGACAGGGGGAGCACTGAAGCTTTCTTT.

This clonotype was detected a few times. The DNA of the CDR3 is TGTGCCAGCAGTTTCCCCTCGGGACAGGGCAAAAACATTCAGTACTTC. Translation gives CASSFPSGQGKNIQYF. The J gene is TRBJ2-4, the V gene TRBV28; TRBD1 matches 9 bases. CDR1 and CDR2 from the germline V gene are MDHEN and SYDVKM. The CDR3 has 16 amino acids. V shed 3 bases, J shed 3 bases, and the junction held 6 bases outside the gene matches.

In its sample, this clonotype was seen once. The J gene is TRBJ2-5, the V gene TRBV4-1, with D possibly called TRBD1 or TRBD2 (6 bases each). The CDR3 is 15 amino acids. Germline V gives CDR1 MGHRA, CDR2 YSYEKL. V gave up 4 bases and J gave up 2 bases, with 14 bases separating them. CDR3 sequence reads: CASSPLGGGQETQYF. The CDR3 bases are TGCGCCAGCAGCCCCCTCGGAGGGGGTCAAGAGACCCAGTACTTC.

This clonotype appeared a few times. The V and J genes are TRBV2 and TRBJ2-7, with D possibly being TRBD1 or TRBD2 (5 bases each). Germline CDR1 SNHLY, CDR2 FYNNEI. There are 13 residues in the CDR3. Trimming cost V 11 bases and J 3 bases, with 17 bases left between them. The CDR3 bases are TGTGCCGGGACGACCCATCCCGGCTACGAGCAGTACTTC. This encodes CAGTTHPGYEQYF.

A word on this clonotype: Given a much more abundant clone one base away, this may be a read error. CDR3 in DNA: TGTGCCAGCAGCTTAATAGCGGGAGTTTTTTCGCGATACAATGTGCAGTTCTTC. Protein product: CASSLIAGVFSRYNVQFF. The chain couples TRBV7-9 to TRBJ2-1; TRBD2 matches at 9 bases. There are 18 residues in the CDR3. Germline CDR1 is SEHNR and CDR2 is FQNEAQ (reference sequence).

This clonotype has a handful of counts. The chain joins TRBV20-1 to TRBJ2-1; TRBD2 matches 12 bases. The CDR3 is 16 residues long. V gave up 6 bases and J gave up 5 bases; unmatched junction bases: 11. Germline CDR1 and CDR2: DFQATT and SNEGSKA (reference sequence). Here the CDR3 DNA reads TGCAGTGCCCCCGGGACTAGCGGGTTTTTGAACAATGAGCAGTTCTTC. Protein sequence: CSAPGTSGFLNNEQFF.

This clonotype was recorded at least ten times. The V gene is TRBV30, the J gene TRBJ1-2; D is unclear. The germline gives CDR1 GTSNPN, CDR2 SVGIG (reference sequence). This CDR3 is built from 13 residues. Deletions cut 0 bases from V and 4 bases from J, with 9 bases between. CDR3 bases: TGTGCCTGGAGTGTAACGGAGACCTATGGCTACACCTTC. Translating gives CAWSVTETYGYTF.

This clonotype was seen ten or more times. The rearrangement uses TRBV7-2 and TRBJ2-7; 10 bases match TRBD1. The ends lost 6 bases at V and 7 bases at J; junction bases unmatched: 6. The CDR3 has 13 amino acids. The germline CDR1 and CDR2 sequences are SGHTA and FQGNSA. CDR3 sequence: CASSTTGGWEQYF. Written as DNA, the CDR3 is TGTGCCAGCAGTACGACAGGGGGCTGGGAGCAGTACTTC.

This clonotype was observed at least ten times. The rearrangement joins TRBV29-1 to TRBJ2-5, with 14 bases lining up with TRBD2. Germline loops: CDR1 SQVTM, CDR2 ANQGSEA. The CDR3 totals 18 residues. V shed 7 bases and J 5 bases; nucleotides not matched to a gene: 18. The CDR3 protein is CSAGTGAGTSGSRETQYF. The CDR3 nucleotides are TGCAGCGCCGGGACAGGGGCCGGGACTAGCGGGAGTCGGGAGACCCAGTACTTC.

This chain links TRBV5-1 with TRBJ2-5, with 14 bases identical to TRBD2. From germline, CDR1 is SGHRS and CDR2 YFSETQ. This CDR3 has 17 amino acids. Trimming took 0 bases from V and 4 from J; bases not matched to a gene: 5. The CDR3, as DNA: TGCGCCAGCAGCTTGGGGGGACTAGCGGGAGTGTCAGAGACCCAGTACTTC. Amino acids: CASSLGGLAGVSETQYF.